This TCR beta chain derives from a study of T-cell reconstitution after alpha-beta-depleted transplantation in children. Using unique molecular identifiers, the investigators prepared the TCRbeta library. TCRdb recomputed calls from the PCR reads with MiXCR, one row per CDR3 protein. This table holds about 340,000 distinct CDR3 sequences, 10% to 15% found once. The CDR3 extends over 15 amino acids. J gave up 5 bases and V 7 bases, and 6 bases lay outside the gene matches. There are a few counts of this clonotype. The starting material was PBMCs, obtained from the stem cell graft. This chain connects TRBV12-3 or TRBV12-4 to TRBJ2-2; TRBD2 matches 11 bases. This sequence originates from a human donor who donated a stem cell graft to a child with Fanconi anemia. CDR3 region: CASTLAGGWTGELFF. The DNA of the CDR3 is TGTGCCAGCACCCTAGCGGGGGGCTGGACCGGGGAGCTGTTTTTT.